This T cell receptor beta chain was obtained from a study of shared clonotypes between healthy human individuals. General study results and limits: Naive subsets, compared against memory subsets, generally had larger estimated richness values.

Produced via immunoSEQ multiplex PCR; TCRdb's table is partial and in-frame only. The table lists about 2 million clones, roughly 95% of them singletons. Remarks on this clone: Its antigen is not identified.

Only CD45RO-negative cells positively selected for CCR7 counted as naive CD8 cells, so terminally differentiated effector memory CD45RA+ cells were excluded. Per the germline V gene, CDR1 is SSHAT and CDR2 is FNYEAQ (reference sequence). The CDR3 is 13 residues long. The chain links TRBV7-7 to TRBJ2-2; the D gene is possibly TRBD2 (6 bases). Material for sequencing was naive CD8+ T cells sorted from blood. This TCR was sampled from a man aged 18-30 years in good health. The CDR3 region is CASAQAGTGELFF. CDR3 DNA sequence: TGTGCTAGCGCTCAGGCGGGAACCGGGGAGCTGTTTTTT.